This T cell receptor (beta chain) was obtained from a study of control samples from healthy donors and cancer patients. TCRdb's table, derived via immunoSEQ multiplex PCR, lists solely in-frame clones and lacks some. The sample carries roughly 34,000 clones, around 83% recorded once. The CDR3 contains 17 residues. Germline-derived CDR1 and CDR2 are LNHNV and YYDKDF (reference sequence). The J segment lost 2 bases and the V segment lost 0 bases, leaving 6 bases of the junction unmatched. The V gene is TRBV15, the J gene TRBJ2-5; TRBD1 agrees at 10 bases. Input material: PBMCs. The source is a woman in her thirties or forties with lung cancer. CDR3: CATSREGPGQGQETQYF. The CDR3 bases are TGTGCCACCAGCAGAGAGGGGCCGGGACAGGGGCAAGAGACCCAGTACTTC.